This passage covers 21 T cell receptor beta chains from one sample sequenced in a study of shared clonotypes between healthy human individuals. Produced via immunoSEQ multiplex PCR; TCRdb's table is partial and in-frame only. The table has over 2 million clones, 85% to 95% seen once; the top ten hold about 0.36%. Sequences were obtained from naive CD4+ T cells from PBMCs. Subset meaning: CD45RA+ positively selected. Receptor source: a man between 18 and 35 years old in good health. Some clones in this sample may be carry-over from other donors' samples.

The chain uses TRBV5-1 and TRBJ1-2, with 8 bases matching TRBD1. The CDR3 has 16 amino acids. Per the germline V gene, CDR1 is SGHRS and CDR2 is YFSETQ. V lost 0 bases, J lost 4 bases, and 8 bases stayed unmatched. DNA of the CDR3: TGCGCCAGCAGCTTGGAACCCGGGACAGGACTCTATGGCTACACCTTC. This translates into CASSLEPGTGLYGYTF. The variable domain in full, completed from reference TRBV5-1 and TRBJ1-2, reads KAGVTQTPRYLIKTRGQQVTLSCSPISGHRSVSWYQQTPGQGLQFLFEYFSETQRNKGNFPGRFSGRQFSNSRSEMNVSTLELGDSALYLCASSLEPGTGLYGYTFGSGTRLTVV.

V usage is TRBV4-1 and J usage is TRBJ2-7; 10 bases align to TRBD1. With 4 bases clipped from V and 5 bases from J, the junction kept 14 bases outside the gene matches. The germline V gene has CDR1 MGHRA and CDR2 YSYEKL. The CDR3 has 17 amino acids. CDR3 protein: CASSPYTPGQGNHEQYF. The CDR3 DNA reads TGCGCCAGCAGCCCCTACACCCCGGGACAGGGGAATCACGAGCAGTACTTC.

The J gene is TRBJ2-1, the V gene TRBV7-2; D is possibly TRBD2 (5 bases). Germline lookup yields CDR1 SGHTA and CDR2 FQGNSA. The CDR3 totals 12 residues. V dropped 5 bases and J dropped 10 bases, with 12 bases sitting between them. In nucleotides, the CDR3 is TGTGCCAGCAGCCCCCAATGGAGGGAGCAGTTCTTC. This codes for CASSPQWREQFF.

The rearrangement uses TRBV27 and TRBJ1-2, with D perhaps TRBD1 (6 bases). CDR3 length: 17 residues. Between the trimmed V and J ends, which lost 1 base and 1 base, there was a span of 16 bases. Germline CDR1 and CDR2: MNHEY and SMNVEV (reference sequence). The CDR3 reads CASSLWGWGRDNYGYTF. Written as DNA, the CDR3 is TGTGCCAGCAGTTTATGGGGATGGGGGCGTGATAACTATGGCTACACCTTC.

This chain uses TRBV27 with TRBJ1-2; TRBD1 might be the D (6 bases). From germline, CDR1 is MNHEY and CDR2 SMNVEV (reference sequence). The CDR3 has 14 amino acids. V was trimmed by 3 bases and J by 6 bases, leaving 14 bases between them. Written as DNA, the CDR3 is TGTGCCAGCAGTTTTTGGGACAAGCGAGATGGCTACACCTTC. It encodes CASSFWDKRDGYTF.

The rearrangement links TRBV11-2 to TRBJ2-7, with D hard to call. The CDR3 totals 11 residues. V was pared by 6 bases and J by 6 bases, with 9 bases between. Germline V CDR1 and CDR2: SGHAT, FQNNGV. In DNA form, the CDR3 reads TGTGCCAGCAGTGTAGCTGGCGAGCAGTACTTC. Translated: CASSVAGEQYF.

On this clone: The sample contains more than one DNA sequence encoding this CDR3. V is TRBV2 and J is TRBJ2-6; the D is unclear. The germline V and J ends were trimmed by 6 bases and 1 base, with 7 bases remaining between them. This CDR3 contains 14 residues. CDR1 is SNHLY and CDR2 is FYNNEI in the germline V gene. The CDR3, as DNA: TGTGCCAGCAGCCCGGAGTCTGGGGCCAACGTCCTGACTTTC. It translates to CASSPESGANVLTF.

The chain carries TRBV28 and TRBJ2-5, with D possibly called TRBD1 or TRBD2 (5 bases each). The V gene's germline CDR1 is MDHEN and CDR2 SYDVKM. The CDR3 covers 15 residues. V was cut by 5 bases and J by 2 bases, with 15 bases left in between. CDR3 nucleotide sequence: TGTGCCAGCAGTACGGCCGGGACCGCGCAAGAGACCCAGTACTTC. It translates to CASSTAGTAQETQYF.

This clone turned up a few times. This sequence joins TRBV11-3 and TRBJ1-1; possibly TRBD1 for D (6 bases). Germline V CDR1 and CDR2: SGHNT, YENEEA. V was shortened by 4 bases and J by 1 base, with 7 bases between the two germline ends. The CDR3 is made up of 13 amino acids. The chain's CDR3 is CASSSQGNTEAFF. Here the CDR3 DNA reads TGTGCCAGCAGCTCACAGGGGAACACTGAAGCTTTCTTT.

The genes are TRBV19 and TRBJ2-3; the match to TRBD2 covers 7 bases. With 8 bases clipped from V and 5 bases from J, the junction kept 13 bases outside the gene matches. CDR3 size: 15 residues. CDR1 is LNHDA and CDR2 is SQIVND in the germline V gene (reference sequence). In nucleotides, the CDR3 is TGTGCCAGTCGAGGGACTACCCTGGGGAAAGATACGCAGTATTTT. Protein sequence: CASRGTTLGKDTQYF.

This chain joins TRBV5-1 and TRBJ2-3; the D is unclear. CDR3 size: 14 residues. V was cut by 4 bases and J by 0 bases, with 9 bases left in between. CDR1 is SGHRS, CDR2 YFSETQ, per germline. CDR3 nucleotides: TGCGCCAGCAGCGAGGAGACTAGCACAGATACGCAGTATTTT. It specifies CASSEETSTDTQYF.

The chain joins TRBV27 to TRBJ2-2; 8 nucleotides agree with TRBD1. This CDR3 region has 15 residues. The V gene end was trimmed by 7 bases and the J gene end by 7 bases; junction bases not matched to a gene: 11. Germline CDR1 MNHEY, CDR2 SMNVEV (reference sequence). In DNA, the CDR3 is TGTGCCAGCATCGCAGATCCAGGGGGCTTCGGGGAGCTGTTTTTT. Translation: CASIADPGGFGELFF.

This sequence joins TRBV6-1 and TRBJ2-7; 8 bases fit TRBD2. Per germline, CDR1 MNHNS and CDR2 SASEGT. This CDR3 comprises 15 residues. V trimming: 6 bases; J trimming: 1 base; junction bases outside the gene matches: 8. CDR3 region: CASSGGGVGSYEQYF. As DNA, the CDR3 is TGTGCCAGCAGCGGGGGGGGCGTCGGGTCCTACGAGCAGTACTTC.

CDR3 bases: TGTGCCAGCAGCTGGGACCTTAGGGTCAATGAGCAGTTCTTC. As protein: CASSWDLRVNEQFF. J is TRBJ2-1 and V is TRBV7-3; D possibly matches TRBD1 or TRBD2 (5 bases each). The CDR3 is 14 amino acids. Germline V CDR1 and CDR2: SGHTA, FQGTGA. V was trimmed by 4 bases and J by 6 bases, leaving 13 bases between them.

The rearrangement uses TRBV9 and TRBJ2-7; D unclear. CDR1 is SGDLS, CDR2 YYNGEE, per germline. V was cut by 3 bases and J by 5 bases, with 24 bases left in between. This CDR3 has 17 amino acids. The CDR3 is CASSAHVGREQRDEQYF. The CDR3 DNA is TGTGCCAGCAGCGCCCACGTTGGAAGGGAACAGAGAGACGAGCAGTACTTC. The full variable domain, rest sourced from reference TRBV9 and TRBJ2-7, is DSGVTQTPKHLITATGQRVTLRCSPRSGDLSVYWYQQSLDQGLQFLIQYYNGEERAKGNILERFSAQQFPDLHSELNLSSLELGDSALYFCASSAHVGREQRDEQYFGPGTRLTVT.

Turning to this clone: At the DNA level, this CDR3 is encoded by other sequences in the same sample as well. The chain is built from TRBV10-1 and TRBJ2-5; either TRBD1 or TRBD2 may supply D (5 bases each). Between the trimmed V and J ends, which lost 9 bases and 4 bases, there was a span of 12 bases. Germline V gene sequence: CDR1 WNHNN, CDR2 SYGVQD (reference sequence). The length of the CDR3 is 12 residues. CDR3 nucleotide sequence: TGCGCCAGTTCTGCTGGGGGAGAGACCCAGTACTTC. Its protein is CASSAGGETQYF.

Worth noting for this clone: This sample includes further DNA sequences coding for the same CDR3. The chain couples TRBV9 to TRBJ2-1; 8 nucleotides match TRBD2. J lost 4 bases, V lost 2 bases, and 5 bases had no gene match. CDR1 is SGDLS and CDR2 is YYNGEE in the germline V gene. The CDR3 is 15 residues long. CDR3 DNA sequence: TGTGCCAGCAGCGTCGCTAGCGGGCCGTACAATGAGCAGTTCTTC. Translated: CASSVASGPYNEQFF.

The chain joins TRBV7-2 to TRBJ2-1, with TRBD1 as a possible D gene (6 bases). The CDR3 consists of 15 residues. The germline V gene has CDR1 SGHTA and CDR2 FQGNSA. V was shortened by 2 bases and J by 8 bases, with 16 bases between the two germline ends. This CDR3 is CASSLRRPPGDEQFF. CDR3 sequence (DNA): TGTGCCAGCAGCTTACGACGGCCACCAGGGGATGAGCAGTTCTTC.

The chain couples TRBV10-2 to TRBJ1-2; 9 bases are a match to TRBD1. The CDR3 has 15 amino acids. Germline CDR1 reads WSHSY; CDR2 reads SAAADI. J lost 3 bases, V lost 6 bases, and 8 bases had no gene match. This chain's CDR3 is CASRAHRDRDYGYTF. The DNA of the CDR3 is TGCGCCAGCAGGGCACACCGGGACAGGGACTATGGCTACACCTTC.

The gene calls are TRBV10-3 and TRBJ1-5, with D tentatively TRBD1 (5 bases). CDR1 is ENHRY, CDR2 SYGVKD, per germline. The CDR3 is 14 residues long. The V and J ends lost 0 bases and 5 bases respectively, with 8 bases between them. Written as DNA, the CDR3 is TGTGCCATCAGTGAGTCCAGGGACGATCAGCCCCAGCATTTT. Translation: CAISESRDDQPQHF.

The chain employs TRBV5-5 and TRBJ2-7; 12 nucleotides align to TRBD2. The J segment lost 3 bases and the V segment lost 2 bases, leaving 3 bases of the junction unmatched. The CDR3 length is 15 residues. Germline values: CDR1 SGHKS, CDR2 YYEKEE (reference sequence). The CDR3 sequence: CASSFGLAGFYEQYF. CDR3 nucleotide sequence: TGTGCCAGCAGCTTTGGACTAGCGGGATTCTACGAGCAGTACTTC.